Shown below are 12 T cell receptor beta chains from a single sample sequenced in a study of OX40 agonist ivuxolimab in advanced cancers. Generated by immunoSEQ multiplex PCR, the TCRdb table keeps only in-frame clones and is missing some. The data show approximately 49,000 clones, with under 85% seen just once and 1.2% held by the top ten. The sample here was CD4+ or CD8+ T cells sorted from blood, taken in a trial of the OX40 agonist ivuxolimab. These TCRs come from an adult with an advanced solid tumor such as melanoma, head and neck, liver or kidney cancer.

V usage is TRBV4-3 and J usage is TRBJ2-1; 10 bases match TRBD2. Looked up from germline, CDR1 is LGHNA and CDR2 is YSLEER. J lost 4 bases, V lost 4 bases, and 10 bases had no gene match. The CDR3 spans 17 residues. The CDR3 nucleotides are TGCGCCAGCAGCCCTAATTCGATAGCGGGGGGATACAATGAGCAGTTCTTC. It translates to CASSPNSIAGGYNEQFF.

The CDR3, as DNA: TGTGCCAGCAGCTTACCCTCGGGACAGATCCACGAGCAGTACTTC. Translated: CASSLPSGQIHEQYF. The chain joins TRBV5-4 to TRBJ2-7; 7 positions agree with TRBD1. Germline trimming cut 2 bases from V and 5 bases from J; bases unmatched to any gene: 10. This CDR3 contains 15 residues. Germline V gene data show CDR1 as SGHNT and CDR2 as YYREEE (reference sequence).

This sequence joins TRBV6-5 and TRBJ2-1, with TRBD2 matching over 7 bases. The CDR3 runs to 14 residues. The V and J ends lost 2 bases and 9 bases, in that order; junction bases with no gene match: 7. Germline V CDR1 and CDR2: MNHEY, SVGAGI. In nucleotides, the CDR3 is TGTGCCAGCAGTTACCGCGGGACTAATTTTGAGCAGTTCTTC. Protein product: CASSYRGTNFEQFF.

The sample holds one count of this clone. The chain joins TRBV7-6 to TRBJ1-3; the D gene is possibly TRBD1 (6 bases). Germline V lookup: CDR1 SGHVS, CDR2 FNYEAQ. There are 15 residues in the CDR3. Between the trimmed V and J ends, which lost 0 bases and 0 bases, there was a span of 6 bases. The DNA for the CDR3 is TGTGCCAGCAGCTTAGCAGGGGGCTCTGGAAACACCATATATTTT. It specifies CASSLAGGSGNTIYF.

V is TRBV7-2 and J is TRBJ2-3; 8 bases agree with TRBD2. This CDR3 spans 12 amino acids. Trimming took 6 bases from V and 8 from J; bases not matched to a gene: 4. The germline V gene has CDR1 SGHTA and CDR2 FQGNSA. DNA of the CDR3: TGTGCCAGCAGAACCGGGGGGGTTACGCAGTATTTT. It codes for CASRTGGVTQYF.

The gene calls are TRBV7-2 and TRBJ1-2; 9 bases are shared with TRBD1. The CDR3 has 14 amino acids. Germline CDR1 is SGHTA and CDR2 is FQGNSA. Unmatched junction bases numbered 5, after V lost 5 bases and J lost 4 bases. The CDR3: CASSLDRGVYGYTF. In DNA, the CDR3 is TGTGCCAGCAGCCTCGACAGGGGGGTCTATGGCTACACCTTC.

This rearrangement joins TRBV16 to TRBJ1-2; no definite D call. CDR1 is KGHSY and CDR2 is FQNENV in the germline V gene. The CDR3 extends over 14 amino acids. V was shortened by 0 bases and J by 1 base, with 6 bases between the two germline ends. This CDR3 is CASSQSRINYGYTF. The CDR3 region has the DNA TGTGCCAGCAGCCAATCCCGTATTAACTATGGCTACACCTTC.

The V call is TRBV15, the J call TRBJ1-5; D not resolved. The V gene's germline CDR1 is LNHNV and CDR2 YYDKDF (reference sequence). The V and J ends lost 0 bases and 7 bases respectively, with 16 bases between them. The CDR3 is 16 residues long. This CDR3 is CATSRDRVSGGQPQHF. CDR3 in DNA: TGTGCCACCAGCAGAGACCGGGTCTCCGGAGGGCAGCCCCAGCATTTT.

The chain links TRBV7-2 to TRBJ1-2; D gene unclear. Germline V gene sequence: CDR1 SGHTA, CDR2 FQGNSA. V shed 1 base and J shed 4 bases, with 4 bases lying between them. The CDR3 loop spans 12 amino acids. Here the CDR3 DNA reads TGTGCCAGCAGCTTAGGACGCTATGGCTACACCTTC. Its translation is CASSLGRYGYTF.

V and J are TRBV5-5 and TRBJ1-2; D call uncertain. This CDR3 has 13 amino acids. Germline loops: CDR1 SGHKS, CDR2 YYEKEE (reference sequence). Trimming took off 4 bases at V and 4 bases at J, with 11 bases between the two ends. This chain's CDR3 is CASSPRNRYGYTF. DNA for the CDR3: TGTGCCAGCAGCCCTCGGAACCGCTATGGCTACACCTTC.

The chain is built from TRBV2 and TRBJ1-2; 7 bases line up with TRBD1. There are 13 residues in the CDR3. Germline-derived CDR1 and CDR2 are SNHLY and FYNNEI. The V gene end was trimmed by 6 bases and the J gene end by 7 bases; junction bases not matched to a gene: 8. The CDR3 loop reads CASSLTGLPGYTF. As DNA, the CDR3 is TGTGCCAGCAGCCTGACAGGGCTTCCTGGCTACACCTTC. The whole variable domain, remainder taken from reference TRBV2 and TRBJ1-2, is EPEVTQTPSHQVTQMGQEVILRCVPISNHLYFYWYRQILGQKVEFLVSFYNNEISEKSEIFDDQFSVERPDGSNFTLKIRSTKLEDSAMYFCASSLTGLPGYTFGSGTRLTVV.

This rearrangement joins TRBV7-9 to TRBJ1-5, with D tentatively TRBD1 (6 bases). The length of the CDR3 is 14 residues. V was clipped by 4 bases and J by 6 bases, with 13 bases between them. The germline CDR1 and CDR2 sequences are SEHNR and FQNEAQ (reference sequence). Here the CDR3 reads CASSWAGVGQPQHF. The CDR3 coding sequence is TGTGCCAGCAGCTGGGCAGGGGTGGGTCAGCCCCAGCATTTT.